The 2 T cell receptor beta chains presented below share a single source sample, sequenced in a study of blood T cell repertoires in COVID-19. TCRdb keeps only in-frame clones here, not all; method: immunoSEQ multiplex PCR. Among around 320,000 clones listed, roughly 90% were seen once. Sample: peripheral blood. These receptors all stem from a woman between 25 and 40 years old with COVID-19, enrolled during active disease.

The chain couples TRBV4-1 to TRBJ2-1; the D gene is possibly TRBD2 (5 bases). This CDR3 spans 12 amino acids. V was shortened by 6 bases and J by 9 bases, with 12 bases between the two germline ends. Per germline, CDR1 MGHRA and CDR2 YSYEKL. The CDR3 sequence is CASSWSEGEQFF. As DNA, the CDR3 is TGCGCCAGCAGTTGGAGCGAGGGTGAGCAGTTCTTC.

The chain joins TRBV6-2 or TRBV6-3 to TRBJ2-5; 13 nucleotides line up with TRBD2. In germline, CDR1 is MNHEY, CDR2 SVGEGT. J gave up 5 bases and V 3 bases, and 6 bases lay outside the gene matches. The CDR3 extends over 16 amino acids. CDR3 in amino acids: CASSYSRTSGGETQYF. The DNA for the CDR3 is TGTGCCAGCAGTTATAGCCGGACTAGCGGGGGTGAGACCCAGTACTTC.